Following are 27 T cell receptor beta chains from one sample sequenced in a study of cytomegalovirus exposure and HLA in healthy donors. Amplification used 60 Vbeta primers and 13 Jbeta primers. TCRdb's table, derived via immunoSEQ multiplex PCR, lists solely in-frame clones and lacks some. The top ten clones hold approximately 1.2% of a sample with some 140,000 clones, about 80% of them seen once. Sequenced input: PBMCs. The receptors shown here come from a man in his forties or fifties in good health and CMV-seronegative.

The chain is built from TRBV6-6 and TRBJ2-3, with D possibly matching TRBD1 (7 bases). In germline, CDR1 is MNHNY, CDR2 SVGAGI (reference sequence). V was pared by 8 bases and J by 4 bases, with 16 bases between. CDR3 length equals 14 residues. The chain's CDR3 is CASSRGQSSDTQYF. CDR3 nucleotide sequence: TGTGCCAGCTCGCGGGGACAGTCCTCAGATACGCAGTATTTT.

This clone was counted between two and nine times. V and J are TRBV6-5 and TRBJ2-7; perhaps TRBD2 as D (5 bases). Germline CDR1 is MNHEY and CDR2 is SVGAGI. This CDR3 is 14 amino acids long. V was shortened by 9 bases and J by 2 bases, with 17 bases between the two germline ends. CDR3 nucleotide sequence: TGTGCCAGTAAACGGACTGACAATACCTACGAGCAGTACTTC. Its protein product is CASKRTDNTYEQYF.

As concerns this clone: The sample contains more than one DNA sequence encoding this CDR3. The V and J genes are TRBV6-6 and TRBJ2-2; TRBD1 matches 7 bases. The CDR3 sequence is 14 residues long. Germline V gives CDR1 MNHNY, CDR2 SVGAGI (reference sequence). V lost 5 bases to trimming and J lost 2 bases; unmatched junction nucleotides: 2. CDR3 in amino acids: CASSRQGNTGELFF. The DNA of the CDR3 is TGTGCCAGCAGTCGACAGGGAAACACCGGGGAGCTGTTTTTT.

This sequence joins TRBV28 and TRBJ2-7; 11 positions agree with TRBD2. CDR1 MDHEN and CDR2 SYDVKM come from the germline V gene. The CDR3 has 17 residues. J gave up 5 bases and V 0 bases, and 9 bases lay outside the gene matches. The CDR3 coding sequence is TGTGCCAGCAGTTTATGGCCTAGCGGGAGGAGAGGAGACGAGCAGTACTTC. Translation gives CASSLWPSGRRGDEQYF.

CDR3 DNA: TGCGCCAGCAGTAGACTAGCGGGGGAGCAGTACTTC. Translating it yields CASSRLAGEQYF. This chain links TRBV10-2 with TRBJ2-7, with 11 bases identical to TRBD2. Per the germline V gene, CDR1 is WSHSY and CDR2 is SAAADI. CDR3 length: 12 amino acids. V shed 5 bases, J shed 7 bases, and the junction held 1 base outside the gene matches.

This clone was picked up a small number of times. The CDR3 sequence is CASSLADRAEAFF. The CDR3 nucleotides are TGCGCCAGCAGCCTAGCAGACAGGGCTGAAGCTTTCTTT. This chain joins TRBV5-1 and TRBJ1-1, with 7 bases lining up with TRBD1. The trim removed 4 bases at V and 6 bases at J, leaving 6 bases unmatched. CDR1 is SGHRS and CDR2 is YFSETQ in the germline V gene. The CDR3 extends over 13 amino acids. Combining the CDR3 with reference TRBV5-1 and TRBJ1-1 gives the whole variable domain KAGVTQTPRYLIKTRGQQVTLSCSPISGHRSVSWYQQTPGQGLQFLFEYFSETQRNKGNFPGRFSGRQFSNSRSEMNVSTLELGDSALYLCASSLADRAEAFFGQGTRLTVV.

The chain recombines TRBV6-5 with TRBJ2-7; D is possibly TRBD2 (5 bases). Trimming pared 7 bases from V and 0 bases from J, leaving 13 bases between. This CDR3 has 14 residues. The V gene's germline CDR1 is MNHEY and CDR2 SVGAGI. CDR3 DNA: TGTGCCAGCAAGAATGCGGGTAGCTCCTACGAGCAGTACTTC. Protein product: CASKNAGSSYEQYF.

In its sample, this clone was seen a few times. This chain uses TRBV27 with TRBJ2-7, with a weak D call TRBD2 (6 bases). Trimming cost V 0 bases and J 3 bases, with 12 bases left between them. Germline V gene data show CDR1 as MNHEY and CDR2 as SMNVEV (reference sequence). CDR3 size: 15 residues. In DNA form, the CDR3 reads TGTGCCAGCAGTTTATCGAGTGGGGGACTCTACGAGCAGTACTTC. It encodes CASSLSSGGLYEQYF.

V usage is TRBV28 and J usage is TRBJ1-2; 7 nucleotides line up with TRBD1. The ends lost 5 bases at V and 3 bases at J; junction bases unmatched: 9. Per germline, CDR1 MDHEN and CDR2 SYDVKM. The CDR3 contains 15 residues. The CDR3 DNA reads TGTGCCAGCAGTATCGGACAGGCCAGGGACTATGGCTACACCTTC. As protein: CASSIGQARDYGYTF.

This clone has a single count. The CDR3 nucleotides read TGTGCCAGCAGTTACCCCCAGGGGAGTACCGGGGAGCTGTTTTTT. It translates to CASSYPQGSTGELFF. J is TRBJ2-2 and V is TRBV6-6, with D tentatively TRBD1 (6 bases). Germline lookup yields CDR1 MNHNY and CDR2 SVGAGI (reference sequence). CDR3 length: 15 residues. V was trimmed by 2 bases and J by 5 bases, leaving 12 bases between them.

Only a few counts were recorded for this clone. This rearrangement joins TRBV5-1 to TRBJ2-5, with D possibly TRBD1 on 6 matching bases. Germline values: CDR1 SGHRS, CDR2 YFSETQ. The CDR3 contains 16 residues. Between the trimmed V and J ends, which lost 2 bases and 5 bases, there was a span of 19 bases. As DNA, the CDR3 is TGCGCCAGCAGCTTAGCCCCCTCGACAGGCGGCGAGACCCAGTACTTC. It translates to CASSLAPSTGGETQYF.

V usage is TRBV5-1 and J usage is TRBJ2-5, with D unclear. The V gene's germline CDR1 is SGHRS and CDR2 YFSETQ. This CDR3 has 15 residues. Deletions cut 2 bases from V and 2 bases from J, with 13 bases between. CDR3: CASSFISTEQETQYF. Written as DNA, the CDR3 is TGCGCCAGCAGCTTCATTAGTACGGAGCAAGAGACCCAGTACTTC.

This clone was counted only a few times. This chain connects TRBV2 to TRBJ1-5; D remains ambiguous. Germline V lookup: CDR1 SNHLY, CDR2 FYNNEI. The V end was cut by 6 bases, the J end by 2 bases, with 8 bases between. The CDR3 sequence is 13 residues long. The CDR3 DNA follows: TGTGCCAGCAGGTGGCAGGGCAATCAGCCCCAGCATTTT. Its translation is CASRWQGNQPQHF.

J is TRBJ2-3 and V is TRBV5-1, with 7 bases that match TRBD1. Germline CDR1 SGHRS, CDR2 YFSETQ. V shed 2 bases, J shed 2 bases, and the junction held 5 bases outside the gene matches. There are 15 residues in the CDR3. This chain's CDR3 is CASSLAGQDTDTQYF. CDR3 DNA: TGCGCCAGCAGCTTAGCTGGACAGGACACAGATACGCAGTATTTT.

The chain recombines TRBV5-1 with TRBJ2-7, with TRBD2 as a possible D gene (6 bases). The CDR3 loop spans 13 amino acids. V dropped 4 bases and J dropped 0 bases, with 8 bases sitting between them. CDR1 SGHRS and CDR2 YFSETQ come from the germline V gene. The CDR3 DNA follows: TGCGCCAGCAGCCGGGGGAGCTCCTACGAGCAGTACTTC. Translated: CASSRGSSYEQYF.

This clone was observed a handful of times. The chain combines TRBV7-9 with TRBJ1-2; possibly TRBD1 for D (5 bases). The CDR3 is made up of 16 amino acids. Germline V gene sequence: CDR1 SEHNR, CDR2 FQNEAQ (reference sequence). Trimming stripped 1 base from V and 5 bases from J, with 17 bases between. The CDR3 region has the DNA TGTGCCAGCAGCTTAGGCAGTACAGGATTTGGGTATGGCTACACCTTC. This translates into CASSLGSTGFGYGYTF.

The rearrangement joins TRBV5-4 to TRBJ2-1, with D tentatively TRBD1 (6 bases). Between the trimmed V and J ends, which lost 4 bases and 7 bases, there was a span of 21 bases. CDR3 length equals 16 residues. CDR1 SGHNT and CDR2 YYREEE come from the germline V gene (reference sequence). In DNA, the CDR3 is TGTGCCAGCAGCACGACAGGTCGGGGTTCGGGGAATGAGCAGTTCTTC. It encodes CASSTTGRGSGNEQFF.

The chain recombines TRBV6-5 with TRBJ1-2; TRBD1 might be the D (6 bases). Per the germline V gene, CDR1 is MNHEY and CDR2 is SVGAGI. Trimming removed 2 bases from V and 8 bases from J, with 21 bases in between. CDR3 length equals 16 residues. The CDR3 reads CASSYDDRLSLGGYTF. In nucleotides, the CDR3 is TGTGCCAGCAGTTACGACGACAGGTTGTCATTGGGAGGCTACACCTTC.

In this sample, this clone turned up once. The rearrangement joins TRBV21-1 to TRBJ2-5; TRBD1, the table's D call, was not compared with the DNA. The J call could be wrong; TRBJ2-7 is a better fit for the DNA end. TRBV21-1 is marked as a pseudogene. The CDR3 extends over 14 amino acids. CDR3 amino acids: CASSNRGYWGEQYF. In DNA form, the CDR3 reads TGTGCCAGCAGCAACAGGGGGTATTGGGGCGAGCAGTACTTC.

The V and J genes are TRBV18 and TRBJ2-1, with D maybe TRBD2 (5 bases). The germline gives CDR1 KGHSH, CDR2 LQKENI. The CDR3 runs to 15 residues. V shed 3 bases and J shed 1 base, with 10 bases lying between them. CDR3 loop: CASSPTIKSYNEQFF. Here the CDR3 DNA reads TGTGCCAGCTCACCGACTATCAAATCCTACAATGAGCAGTTCTTC.

The rearrangement links TRBV14 to TRBJ2-7, with D perhaps matching TRBD2 (6 bases). V gave up 5 bases and J gave up 0 bases, with 11 bases separating them. The CDR3 covers 14 residues. CDR1 SGHDN and CDR2 FVKESK come from the germline V gene. The CDR3, as DNA: TGTGCCAGCAGCATATCCGGGAGCTCCTACGAGCAGTACTTC. Its protein product is CASSISGSSYEQYF.

The chain is built from TRBV19 and TRBJ1-5; 9 bases line up with TRBD1. The CDR3 is made up of 16 amino acids. The V segment lost 7 bases and the J segment 3 bases; nucleotides outside the gene matches: 10. Germline CDR1 is LNHDA and CDR2 is SQIVND (reference sequence). The CDR3 DNA reads TGTGCCAGTACCATTAAGAGGACAGGGGTCAATCAGCCCCAGCATTTT. Protein: CASTIKRTGVNQPQHF.

The rearrangement links TRBV9 to TRBJ1-4, with TRBD1 matching 8 bases. The junction had 6 bases not matched to a gene; V was cut back by 3 bases and J by 8 bases. The CDR3 is made up of 14 amino acids. Germline assignment: CDR1 SGDLS and CDR2 YYNGEE. The CDR3 is CASSGGQGNEKLFF. In nucleotides, the CDR3 is TGTGCCAGCAGCGGCGGACAGGGTAACGAAAAACTGTTTTTT.

In this sample, this clone turned up a few times. This chain joins TRBV9 and TRBJ2-1; 7 nucleotides agree with TRBD2. This CDR3 is built from 19 residues. V trimming: 1 base; J trimming: 0 bases; junction bases outside the gene matches: 13. CDR1 and CDR2 from the germline V gene are SGDLS and YYNGEE. The CDR3 DNA reads as TGTGCCAGCAGCGTATCTCTAGCGGCAAAGAGTAGCTCCTACAATGAGCAGTTCTTC. This encodes CASSVSLAAKSSSYNEQFF.

The chain is built from TRBV29-1 and TRBJ1-3; 8 bases line up with TRBD1. The CDR3 sequence is 13 residues long. CDR1 SQVTM and CDR2 ANQGSEA come from the germline V gene. J lost 4 bases, V lost 5 bases, and 4 bases had no gene match. The CDR3 here is CSVTGGRGNTIYF. The CDR3, as DNA: TGCAGCGTTACAGGGGGAAGGGGAAACACCATATATTTT. The complete variable domain, with remaining parts taken from reference TRBV29-1 and TRBJ1-3, reads SAVISQKPSRDICQRGTSLTIQCQVDSQVTMMFWYRQQPGQSLTLIATANQGSEATYESGFVIDKFPISRPNLTFSTLTVSNMSPEDSSIYLCSVTGGRGNTIYFGEGSWLTVV.

This clone was counted a single time. The chain couples TRBV6-5 to TRBJ2-5; D might be TRBD1 (6 bases). Germline V gives CDR1 MNHEY, CDR2 SVGAGI. The CDR3 is 15 amino acids. The ends were cut back, 6 bases at V and 5 bases at J, with 19 bases in the middle. CDR3 sequence: CASRRTPQGWETQYF. The CDR3 DNA reads as TGTGCCAGCAGACGGACACCACAGGGTTGGGAGACCCAGTACTTC.

This clone was recorded a few times. The rearrangement links TRBV28 to TRBJ2-7, with 10 bases that match TRBD1. Germline CDR1 MDHEN, CDR2 SYDVKM. The CDR3 is 14 amino acids. V was clipped by 4 bases and J by 2 bases; unmatched bases: 2. The CDR3: CASSYDRGPYEQYF. The CDR3, as DNA: TGTGCCAGCAGTTACGACAGGGGGCCCTACGAGCAGTACTTC.